This TCR beta chain derives from a study of blood T cells in healthy people across ages. Together with a sample-barcoded 5' primer, a J-beta primer mix was included in a second PCR lasting about 7 to 11 cycles. MiXCR, applied by TCRdb to the 5' RACE reads, yields one record per CDR3 protein. The table records 1.5 million to 2 million distinct CDR3 sequences, 28% of them present only once. In each sample, at least 6.5 million PBMCs were isolated. Total RNA extracted from each sample amounted to at least 6 micrograms. The CDR3 contains 15 residues. Trimming removed 2 bases at V and 3 bases at J, with 14 bases between. Germline V gene data show CDR1 as SGHRS and CDR2 as YFSETQ.

The TCR comes from a woman aged 30 to 39 in good health. The chain joins TRBV5-1 to TRBJ1-1, with D uncertain. Sequenced: blood. DNA of the CDR3: TGCGCCAGCAGCTTTTTTCCGGGCTCGGACACTGAAGCTTTCTTT. This sequence encodes CASSFFPGSDTEAFF.